The 6 T cell receptor beta chains presented below share a single source sample, sequenced in a study. TCRdb re-called the 5' RACE reads with MiXCR, one entry per CDR3 protein. The table includes 55,000 to 80,000 distinct CDR3 sequences, roughly 22% detected once. Sequenced material: memory CD4+ T cells sorted from a lymph node. Subset specified: memory CD4+ T cells, CD4+CD45RO+CD25-. Receptors were obtained from a female donor with breast cancer.

This clonotype was detected ten times or more. CDR3 DNA sequence: TGTGCCAGCAGCAATACAGGGGGCGCCGGTCAGCCCCAGCATTTT. This translates into CASSNTGGAGQPQHF. The chain combines TRBV12-3 or TRBV12-4 with TRBJ1-5; 9 bases are shared with TRBD1. The junction had 9 bases not matched to a gene; V was cut back by 6 bases and J by 6 bases. The CDR3 covers 15 residues.

This clonotype was recorded at least ten times. The J gene is TRBJ2-1, the V gene TRBV4-1; D possibly corresponds to TRBD2 (5 bases). V was trimmed by 0 bases and J by 3 bases, leaving 9 bases between them. The CDR3 is 15 amino acids. CDR1 is MGHRA and CDR2 is YSYEKL in the germline V gene. The CDR3 coding sequence is TGCGCCAGCAGCCAAGATGTCGGGGTCTACAATGAGCAGTTCTTC. Translated: CASSQDVGVYNEQFF.

In DNA, the CDR3 is TGCAGTGCTAGAGGGGTAGCGGGTCCCTACGAGCAGTACTTC. It yields the protein CSARGVAGPYEQYF. V gene TRBV20-1 combines with J gene TRBJ2-7, with 7 bases lining up with TRBD2. The CDR3 totals 14 residues. CDR1 is DFQATT and CDR2 is SNEGSKA in the germline V gene (reference sequence). Trimming at V came to 1 base and at J to 2 bases, leaving 5 bases not matched to a gene.

The chain is built from TRBV6-5 and TRBJ2-2; D may be TRBD1 or TRBD2 (5 bases each). The length of the CDR3 is 16 residues. CDR1 is MNHEY, CDR2 SVGAGI, per germline. Trimming removed 0 bases at V and 4 bases at J, with 12 bases between. CDR3 coding DNA: TGTGCCAGCAGTTACTCAGGGAGAGGGACCACCGGGGAGCTGTTTTTT. Translated, it gives CASSYSGRGTTGELFF.

This clonotype showed up just a few times. The chain uses TRBV7-2 and TRBJ2-3, with 8 bases matching TRBD2. The CDR3 is 14 residues long. The J segment lost 2 bases and the V segment lost 5 bases, leaving 3 bases of the junction unmatched. Germline lookup yields CDR1 SGHTA and CDR2 FQGNSA. CDR3 sequence reads: CASSPLAATDTQYF. The CDR3 nucleotides read TGTGCCAGCAGCCCACTAGCGGCCACAGATACGCAGTATTTT.

This clonotype was seen a handful of times. This rearrangement joins TRBV28 to TRBJ2-7; the D gene is possibly TRBD2 (6 bases). V lost 6 bases to trimming and J lost 10 bases, with 16 bases between them. Germline loops: CDR1 MDHEN, CDR2 SYDVKM. The CDR3 extends over 12 amino acids. As DNA, the CDR3 is TGTGCCAGCAGCACGGAGGGGCGGCAACAGTACTTC. Amino acid sequence: CASSTEGRQQYF.